This paragraph reports one T cell receptor (beta chain). Its antigen is still unknown. The CDR3 runs 16 residues. Germline V gene lookup returns CDR1 LGHNA and CDR2 YNFKEQ. V gave up 1 base and J gave up 0 bases; unmatched junction bases: 4. This entry is derived from a study of metastatic and nonmetastatic thyroid tumors. Overall study: Across peripheral blood and tumor or nodule tissue samples taken from malignant and benign thyroid patients, the repertoires were compared with one another.

Overall study results and limits: For both blood and tumor, malignant thyroid tumors reportedly showed significantly higher TCR beta diversity than benign nodules did.

Per the original data handling: Construction of a distant-metastasis classifier for papillary thyroid cancer relied on CDR3 differences across clinicopathological groups. TCRdb called clones again from the PCR reads with MiXCR. For this entry, the V and J calls and clone size follow TCRdb and not the study's own pipeline. The repertoire holds around 24,000 clones, with approximately 21% as singletons. No patient received treatment before thyroid surgery. Material for sequencing was blood. This sequence joins TRBV4-2 and TRBJ2-3, with 7 bases matching TRBD2. This clonotype was sampled from a male donor with papillary thyroid cancer or a benign thyroid nodule (not recorded which). Some clones in this sample may be carry-over from other donors' samples. The CDR3: CASSQGAGPSTDTQYF. Written as DNA, the CDR3 is TGTGCCAGCAGCCAAGGAGCGGGGCCTAGCACAGATACGCAGTATTTT.